This paragraph reports one T cell receptor beta chain. Other DNA sequences of this sample code for an identical CDR3. This specimen comes from a study of shared clonotypes between healthy human individuals. Donors, without exception, were Caucasian adults residing in Nashville, Tennessee. TCRdb keeps only in-frame clones here, not all; method: immunoSEQ multiplex PCR. The table has over 2 million clones, 92% seen once. V was trimmed by 0 bases and J by 4 bases, leaving 8 bases between them. Germline V CDR1 and CDR2: SGHKS, YYEKEE (reference sequence). The CDR3 runs 13 residues. Sequenced material: naive CD4+ T cells from PBMCs. As to subset: CD45RA+ positively selected. The J gene is TRBJ2-7, the V gene TRBV5-5; D ambiguous. The origin of this receptor is a man between 18 and 35 years old in good health. Some clones in this sample may be carry-over from other donors' samples. The CDR3, as DNA: TGTGCCAGCAGCTTGGGAGAAATTTACGAGCAGTACTTC. Its translation: CASSLGEIYEQYF.